One sample yielded the 28 T cell receptor beta chains listed below, sequenced in a study of T cell responses to AZD1222 COVID-19 vaccine. Produced via immunoSEQ multiplex PCR; TCRdb's table is partial and in-frame only. The table has around 87,000 clones, 86% seen once. The sample consisted of peripheral blood, taken on day 0 of AZD1222 vaccination. The receptor set was obtained from an adult in good health.

The chain couples TRBV12-3 or TRBV12-4 to TRBJ1-2; the D is unclear. The CDR3 has 13 residues. Between the trimmed V and J ends, which lost 6 bases and 7 bases, there was a span of 15 bases. CDR3 in DNA: TGTGCCAGCAGCCTGCTAGAGGGTATTGGCTACACCTTC. The encoded protein is CASSLLEGIGYTF.

The V gene is TRBV18, the J gene TRBJ1-1; D unresolved. The V end lost 1 base, the J end lost 5 bases, and 17 bases lay between the germline ends. Per the germline V gene, CDR1 is KGHSH and CDR2 is LQKENI. The CDR3 contains 16 residues. This chain's CDR3 is CASSPQSLEGTTEAFF. For the CDR3, the DNA is TGTGCCAGCTCACCACAAAGCCTTGAAGGAACAACTGAAGCTTTCTTT.

There are a few counts of this clone. The gene calls are TRBV29-1 and TRBJ1-3; D unclear. CDR3 length equals 12 residues. V was pared by 4 bases and J by 4 bases, with 8 bases between. The germline gives CDR1 SQVTM, CDR2 ANQGSEA. The CDR3 sequence: CSVATYGNTIYF. CDR3 in DNA: TGCAGCGTTGCTACGTACGGAAACACCATATATTTT.

This chain joins TRBV21-1 and TRBJ2-1; TRBD2, the D gene given by the table, was not confirmed from the DNA. TRBV21-1 is a known pseudogene. The CDR3 covers 18 residues. Here the CDR3 DNA reads TGTGCCAGCAGCAAAGCGCCCGGACTAGTTTCCTCCTACAATGAGCAGTTCTTC. It yields the protein CASSKAPGLVSSYNEQFF.

V is TRBV15 and J is TRBJ2-1; D may match TRBD1 or TRBD2 (5 bases each). V gave up 0 bases and J gave up 9 bases, with 15 bases separating them. The CDR3 runs to 15 residues. From germline, CDR1 is LNHNV and CDR2 YYDKDF (reference sequence). CDR3 in DNA: TGTGCCACCAGCAGAGAGGGGGTCAGGGCCTTTGAGCAGTTCTTC. Its translation: CATSREGVRAFEQFF.

The chain employs TRBV10-3 and TRBJ2-5; D is undetermined. With 6 bases removed from V and 3 bases from J, the gap between germline ends came to 14 bases. Germline lookup yields CDR1 ENHRY and CDR2 SYGVKD. The CDR3 contains 14 residues. CDR3 region: CAISVTGREETQYF. CDR3 DNA sequence: TGTGCCATCAGCGTCACTGGAAGGGAAGAGACCCAGTACTTC.

A note on this clone: In the same sample, other DNA sequences code for this CDR3. The chain uses TRBV3-1 (or the pseudogene TRBV3-2) and TRBJ1-3, with D unresolved. Germline CDR1 and CDR2: LGHDT and YNNKEL (reference sequence). Trimming took 4 bases from V and 0 from J, leaving 7 bases between them. This CDR3 comprises 14 residues. In DNA, the CDR3 is TGTGCCAGCAGCCTAGGCAGCTCTGGAAACACCATATATTTT. It codes for CASSLGSSGNTIYF.

The chain carries TRBV28 and TRBJ2-3; 13 positions match TRBD2. V gave up 4 bases and J gave up 11 bases; unmatched junction bases: 24. The CDR3 totals 20 residues. CDR1 is MDHEN and CDR2 is SYDVKM in the germline V gene. CDR3 amino acids: CASSSFVGSRTSGSQNRQYF. As DNA, the CDR3 is TGTGCCAGCAGTTCTTTTGTCGGTTCTCGGACTAGCGGGAGTCAAAATCGGCAGTATTTT.

The rearrangement uses TRBV28 and TRBJ1-4; 9 nucleotides align to TRBD1. The CDR3 sequence is 15 residues long. The ends lost 3 bases at V and 1 base at J; junction bases unmatched: 0. Looked up from germline, CDR1 is MDHEN and CDR2 is SYDVKM. CDR3 sequence (DNA): TGTGCCAGCAGTTTGGGACAGGGAACTAATGAAAAACTGTTTTTT. It translates to CASSLGQGTNEKLFF.

The chain combines TRBV9 with TRBJ2-1; the D gene could be TRBD1 or TRBD2 (5 bases each). The CDR3 consists of 13 residues. Germline values: CDR1 SGDLS, CDR2 YYNGEE. V gave up 0 bases and J gave up 6 bases, with 7 bases separating them. The CDR3: CASSVGDPNEQFF. CDR3 nucleotide sequence: TGTGCCAGCAGCGTAGGGGACCCCAATGAGCAGTTCTTC.

This clone was picked up one time. The gene calls are TRBV18 and TRBJ1-2, with TRBD1 as a possible D gene (6 bases). The V end was cut by 0 bases, the J end by 2 bases, with 13 bases between. CDR3 size: 16 residues. Germline V gene sequence: CDR1 KGHSH, CDR2 LQKENI. The CDR3, as DNA: TGTGCCAGCTCACCACCGAAGGAGGGGGGAAACTATGGCTACACCTTC. Its translation is CASSPPKEGGNYGYTF. The full variable domain, rest sourced from reference TRBV18 and TRBJ1-2, is NAGVMQNPRHLVRRRGQEARLRCSPMKGHSHVYWYRQLPEEGLKFMVYLQKENIIDESGMPKERFSAEFPKEGPSILRIQQVVRGDSAAYFCASSPPKEGGNYGYTFGSGTRLTVV.

This sequence joins TRBV19 and TRBJ1-2, with TRBD1 identical over 8 bases. The CDR3 length is 17 residues. Unmatched junction bases numbered 16, after V lost 5 bases and J lost 5 bases. The germline V gene has CDR1 LNHDA and CDR2 SQIVND (reference sequence). The CDR3 nucleotides are TGTGCCAGTAGTTTCCTAAGGGGACAGGCTACCGAGTATGGCTACACCTTC. It codes for CASSFLRGQATEYGYTF.

The chain uses TRBV30 and TRBJ1-4; 8 bases agree with TRBD1. Germline V lookup: CDR1 GTSNPN, CDR2 SVGIG (reference sequence). Trimming at V came to 7 bases and at J to 2 bases, leaving 9 bases not matched to a gene. The CDR3 runs 15 residues. The CDR3 sequence is CASEGQGATNEKLFF. The CDR3 coding sequence is TGTGCCTCTGAAGGACAGGGTGCGACTAATGAAAAACTGTTTTTT.

The rearrangement joins TRBV11-2 to TRBJ1-1; D is unclear. V dropped 5 bases and J dropped 0 bases, with 10 bases sitting between them. Germline CDR1 and CDR2: SGHAT and FQNNGV. The CDR3 runs to 14 residues. Written as DNA, the CDR3 is TGTGCCAGCAGCCTCGGGATTATGAACACTGAAGCTTTCTTT. The encoded protein is CASSLGIMNTEAFF.

This clone was seen a few times. The chain couples TRBV3-1 (or the pseudogene TRBV3-2) to TRBJ1-2; perhaps TRBD1 as D (5 bases). The CDR3 spans 15 residues. Germline CDR1 is LGHDT and CDR2 is YNNKEL (reference sequence). With 1 base removed from V and 6 bases from J, the gap between germline ends came to 15 bases. CDR3 protein: CASSQVNGGGDGYTF. CDR3 nucleotides: TGTGCCAGCAGCCAAGTGAATGGCGGGGGAGATGGCTACACCTTC.

The rearrangement joins TRBV11-1 to TRBJ2-7; D unclear. CDR1 SGHAT and CDR2 FQDESV come from the germline V gene (reference sequence). The CDR3 is 13 amino acids. The ends were cut back, 1 base at V and 9 bases at J, with 13 bases in the middle. The CDR3 nucleotides are TGTGCCAGCAGCTTAGACCGTAATCGAGTGCAGTACTTC. Translated: CASSLDRNRVQYF. The variable domain in full, completed from reference TRBV11-1 and TRBJ2-7, reads EAEVAQSPRYKITEKSQAVAFWCDPISGHATLYWYRQILGQGPELLVQFQDESVVDDSQLPKDRFSAERLKGVDSTLKIQPAELGDSAMYLCASSLDRNRVQYFGPGTRLTVT.

The V call is TRBV19, the J call TRBJ1-1, with a weak D call TRBD1 (5 bases). Germline lookup yields CDR1 LNHDA and CDR2 SQIVND (reference sequence). This CDR3 contains 16 residues. Trimming pared 4 bases from V and 3 bases from J, leaving 18 bases between. DNA of the CDR3: TGTGCCAGTAGTAGGCCGCCGGGGGGAGTGGACACTGAAGCTTTCTTT. It encodes CASSRPPGGVDTEAFF.

The chain has TRBV19 and TRBJ1-1; perhaps TRBD1 as D (6 bases). The CDR3 has 15 amino acids. From germline, CDR1 is LNHDA and CDR2 SQIVND (reference sequence). The V gene lost 1 base and the J gene lost 1 base, with 10 bases spanning the gap. Here the CDR3 reads CASSIGTVTNTEAFF. The CDR3 DNA reads as TGTGCCAGTAGTATAGGGACAGTAACGAACACTGAAGCTTTCTTT. Complete variable domain (other parts from reference TRBV19 and TRBJ1-1): DGGITQSPKYLFRKEGQNVTLSCEQNLNHDAMYWYRQDPGQGLRLIYYSQIVNDFQKGDIAEGYSVSREKKESFPLTVTSAQKNPTAFYLCASSIGTVTNTEAFFGQGTRLTVV.

V and J are TRBV7-9 and TRBJ1-3; 8 positions agree with TRBD1. V lost 6 bases, J lost 0 bases, and 4 bases stayed unmatched. This CDR3 comprises 15 residues. Germline V gene sequence: CDR1 SEHNR, CDR2 FQNEAQ (reference sequence). The CDR3 DNA is TGTGCCAGCAGGACAGGGGCAAGCTCTGGAAACACCATATATTTT. Its protein is CASRTGASSGNTIYF.

V usage is TRBV5-8 and J usage is TRBJ1-1, with D unresolved. Per the germline V gene, CDR1 is SGHTS and CDR2 is YDEGEE. The CDR3 sequence is 11 residues long. The germline V and J ends were trimmed by 1 base and 6 bases, with 4 bases remaining between them. The CDR3 sequence: CASSLLAEAFF. The CDR3 coding sequence is TGTGCCAGCAGCTTGCTGGCTGAAGCTTTCTTT.

This rearrangement joins TRBV19 to TRBJ1-4; D unresolved. Per germline, CDR1 LNHDA and CDR2 SQIVND (reference sequence). Trimming cost V 7 bases and J 4 bases, with 7 bases left between them. This CDR3 spans 12 amino acids. The CDR3 region is CASMGDNEKLFF. Here the CDR3 DNA reads TGTGCCAGTATGGGTGATAATGAAAAACTGTTTTTT.

This sequence joins TRBV5-5 and TRBJ2-3, with no clear D. The CDR3 spans 16 residues. Germline CDR1 is SGHKS and CDR2 is YYEKEE (reference sequence). V lost 6 bases to trimming and J lost 0 bases, with 17 bases between them. Written as DNA, the CDR3 is TGTGCCAGCAATAGGCGGAAAGCCTTTAGCACAGATACGCAGTATTTT. It translates to CASNRRKAFSTDTQYF.

There are a few counts of this clone. The genes are TRBV7-2 and TRBJ1-2, with TRBD1 matching 10 bases. V gave up 3 bases and J gave up 10 bases; unmatched junction bases: 2. In germline, CDR1 is SGHTA, CDR2 FQGNSA. The CDR3 loop spans 12 amino acids. The CDR3 region has the DNA TGTGCCAGCAGCTTCGGGACAGGGGACTACACCTTC. This codes for CASSFGTGDYTF.

The chain joins TRBV9 to TRBJ2-2; 7 bases align to TRBD2. The CDR3 has 16 residues. The V gene's germline CDR1 is SGDLS and CDR2 YYNGEE. J was trimmed by 0 bases and V by 0 bases; bases with no gene match: 2. The CDR3 protein is CASSVGAGANTGELFF. The DNA for the CDR3 is TGTGCCAGCAGCGTAGGGGCGGGAGCGAACACCGGGGAGCTGTTTTTT.

The V gene is TRBV18, the J gene TRBJ1-1; tentatively, D is TRBD1 (6 bases). The CDR3 covers 13 residues. V was shortened by 5 bases and J by 3 bases, with 10 bases between the two germline ends. Looked up from germline, CDR1 is KGHSH and CDR2 is LQKENI. CDR3 in amino acids: CASSKGGDTEAFF. The CDR3 DNA reads as TGTGCCAGCTCAAAAGGGGGGGACACTGAAGCTTTCTTT. Looking up the rest from reference TRBV18 and TRBJ1-1 gives the full variable domain: NAGVMQNPRHLVRRRGQEARLRCSPMKGHSHVYWYRQLPEEGLKFMVYLQKENIIDESGMPKERFSAEFPKEGPSILRIQQVVRGDSAAYFCASSKGGDTEAFFGQGTRLTVV.

The rearrangement joins TRBV3-1 (or the pseudogene TRBV3-2) to TRBJ2-7; D gene uncertain. Trimming took 4 bases from V and 3 from J, leaving 10 bases between them. CDR1 LGHDT and CDR2 YNNKEL come from the germline V gene (reference sequence). The CDR3 extends over 13 amino acids. The DNA for the CDR3 is TGTGCCAGCAGCCCCGGCAGCTACTACGAGCAGTACTTC. The encoded protein is CASSPGSYYEQYF.

The chain uses TRBV6-6 and TRBJ2-7, with D possibly being TRBD1 (6 bases). Germline CDR1 is MNHNY and CDR2 is SVGAGI (reference sequence). Trimming removed 0 bases at V and 3 bases at J, with 6 bases between. CDR3 length: 13 amino acids. As DNA, the CDR3 is TGTGCCAGCAGTTACTCACAGGGCTACGAGCAGTACTTC. This encodes CASSYSQGYEQYF.

The chain uses TRBV29-1 and TRBJ2-7, with TRBD2 identical over 9 bases. There are 15 residues in the CDR3. J was trimmed by 3 bases and V by 6 bases; bases with no gene match: 12. Germline assignment: CDR1 SQVTM and CDR2 ANQGSEA. The CDR3 spells CSVSDTGTSSYEQYF. The DNA for the CDR3 is TGCAGCGTGAGTGATACCGGGACTAGCAGCTACGAGCAGTACTTC.